The clone carrying this T cell receptor (beta chain) has more than one count but fewer than ten. This specimen comes from a study of blood T cell repertoires in COVID-19. Clones were read by immunoSEQ multiplex PCR, and TCRdb kept only the in-frame ones, dropping some. Of under 300,000 clones in the sample, about 79% were seen once. The J segment lost 7 bases and the V segment lost 3 bases, leaving 3 bases of the junction unmatched. Germline CDR1 is SEHNR and CDR2 is FQNEAQ (reference sequence). This CDR3 is built from 13 residues. The chain is built from TRBV7-9 and TRBJ1-5; TRBD1 matches 7 bases. Sequencing input: peripheral blood. The TCR originated in a woman aged 40 to 50 who had recovered from COVID-19. The CDR3 is CASSLTGYQPQHF. Written as DNA, the CDR3 is TGTGCCAGCAGCTTGACAGGGTACCAGCCCCAGCATTTT. The entire variable domain, with the rest obtained from reference TRBV7-9 and TRBJ1-5, is as follows: DTGVSQNPRHKITKRGQNVTFRCDPISEHNRLYWYRQTLGQGPEFLTYFQNEAQLEKSRLLSDRFSAERPKGSFSTLEIQRTEQGDSAMYLCASSLTGYQPQHFGDGTRLSIL.